This is a list of T cell receptor beta chains from one sample in a study of CD8 T cells in Susac syndrome. TCRdb used MiXCR to reprocess the immunoSEQ multiplex PCR reads, holding one entry per CDR3 protein. The sample consists of about 140,000 distinct CDR3 sequences, around 95% of them appearing once. Input material: CD4+ T cells from PBMCs. The source is a human donor with Susac syndrome. Each CDR3 is given without its conserved first and last residue. Some rows have no size entry. The others give once, few or many, or a class for an expanded clone.

cdr3_aa j_call v_call clone_size
ASSAFDRVNSPLH TRBJ1-6 TRBV7-6 -
ASSQDLMRGLEQF TRBJ2-1 TRBV4-1 -
ASSFSETEAF TRBJ1-1 TRBV11-2 -
ASGNSRSGQY TRBJ2-7 TRBV6-5 -
ASSSRTSGTYEQY TRBJ2-7 TRBV4-1 -
ASSEGTQY TRBJ2-5 TRBV7-2 -
ASSPDWDTQY TRBJ2-3 TRBV19 -
ATRQGLVQPQH TRBJ1-5 TRBV28 -
ASSLFYRGESYNEQF TRBJ2-1 TRBV13 -
SATKGGGSYEQY TRBJ2-7 TRBV29-1 -
SARRDSYGYT TRBJ1-2 TRBV20-1 -
ASSQRGPQH TRBJ1-5 TRBV3-1 -
ASSRDLVQETQY TRBJ2-5 TRBV14 -
ASSPLDRDYGYT TRBJ1-2 TRBV18 -
ATSPQGIYGYT TRBJ1-2 TRBV15 -
ASSPDGRDQQY TRBJ2-7 TRBV19 -
ASTPGEPTYNEQF TRBJ2-1 TRBV27 once
ASSNRAGPQH TRBJ1-5 TRBV12-3/TRBV12-4 -
SVGQGGEKLF TRBJ1-4 TRBV29-1 -
SVKTGADTGELF TRBJ2-2 TRBV29-1 -
ASSVAQRDGETQY TRBJ2-5 TRBV9 -
SASAWDRGTDTQY TRBJ2-3 TRBV20-1 once
SANTLGATNEKLF TRBJ1-4 TRBV20-1 -
ATSDLQPAPNGYT TRBJ1-2 TRBV24-1 -
ASRHRGHGYT TRBJ1-2 TRBV12-3/TRBV12-4 -
ASSLAAGFSPGTQY TRBJ2-3 TRBV12-3/TRBV12-4 once
SARVQAHNEQF TRBJ2-1 TRBV20-1 -
ASRAGGTATEAF TRBJ1-1 TRBV28 -
ASSLARGRSSYEQY TRBJ2-7 TRBV7-2 once
ASSPIGTSRGNEQF TRBJ2-1 TRBV9 -
ASSQDRGAERSEQY TRBJ2-7 TRBV3-1 -
SVRDIGNTIY TRBJ1-3 TRBV29-1 -
ASSISGGLAKNIQY TRBJ2-4 TRBV7-2 -
ASSPPIGINTEAF TRBJ1-1 TRBV18 -
ASSAQGRTDTQY TRBJ2-3 TRBV6-5 -
ASSRGTSGGPVGEQF TRBJ2-1 TRBV19 once
ASSQVQTYEQY TRBJ2-7 TRBV3-1 -
SVGGGEETQY TRBJ2-5 TRBV29-1 -
ASKATGNYGYT TRBJ1-2 TRBV6-5 -
ASSQGITDTQY TRBJ2-3 TRBV7-3 -
SAPDLREGPYEQY TRBJ2-7 TRBV20-1 -
SVVLGTEAF TRBJ1-1 TRBV29-1 -